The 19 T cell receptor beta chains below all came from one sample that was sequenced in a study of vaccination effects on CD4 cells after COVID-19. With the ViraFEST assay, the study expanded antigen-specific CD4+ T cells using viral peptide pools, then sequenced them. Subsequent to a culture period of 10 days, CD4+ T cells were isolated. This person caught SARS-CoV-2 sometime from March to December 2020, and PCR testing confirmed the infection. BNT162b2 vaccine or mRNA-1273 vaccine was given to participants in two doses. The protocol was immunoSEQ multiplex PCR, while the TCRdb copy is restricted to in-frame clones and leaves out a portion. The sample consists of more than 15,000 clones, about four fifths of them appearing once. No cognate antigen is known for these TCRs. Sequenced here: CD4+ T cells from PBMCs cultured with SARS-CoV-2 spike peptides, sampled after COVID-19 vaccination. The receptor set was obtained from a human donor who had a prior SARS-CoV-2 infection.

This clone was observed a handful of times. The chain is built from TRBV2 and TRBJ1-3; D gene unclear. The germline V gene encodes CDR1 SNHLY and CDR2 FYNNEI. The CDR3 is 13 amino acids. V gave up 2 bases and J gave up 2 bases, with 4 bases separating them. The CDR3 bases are TGTGCCAGCAGTGAATCTCCTGGAAACACCATATATTTT. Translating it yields CASSESPGNTIYF.

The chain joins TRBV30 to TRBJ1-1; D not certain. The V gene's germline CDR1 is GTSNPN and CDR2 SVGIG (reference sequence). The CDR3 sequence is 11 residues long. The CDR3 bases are TGTGTCCTGGAGTCGGACACTGAAGCTTTCTTT. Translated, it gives CVLESDTEAFF.

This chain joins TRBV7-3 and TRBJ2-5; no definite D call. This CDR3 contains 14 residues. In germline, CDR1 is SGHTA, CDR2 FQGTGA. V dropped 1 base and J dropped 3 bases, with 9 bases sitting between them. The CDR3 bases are TGTGCCAGCAGCTTAAGCGGTCGGGAAGAGACCCAGTACTTC. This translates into CASSLSGREETQYF.

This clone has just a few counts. CDR3 sequence: CASSLSGQGGIPHDLFF. CDR3 in DNA: TGTGCCAGCAGCCTCTCCGGACAGGGGGGGATCCCACATGATCTGTTCTTC. The rearrangement uses TRBV9 and TRBJ2-1; 10 nucleotides align to TRBD1. V shed 4 bases and J 15 bases; nucleotides not matched to a gene: 22. Germline lookup yields CDR1 SGDLS and CDR2 YYNGEE. The CDR3 length is 17 residues.

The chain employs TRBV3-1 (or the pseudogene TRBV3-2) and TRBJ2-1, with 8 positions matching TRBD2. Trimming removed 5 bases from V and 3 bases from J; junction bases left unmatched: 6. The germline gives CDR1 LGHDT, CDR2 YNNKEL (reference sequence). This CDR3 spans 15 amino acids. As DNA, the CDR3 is TGTGCCAGCAGCTATAGCGGGGTGAGCTACAATGAGCAGTTCTTC. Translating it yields CASSYSGVSYNEQFF.

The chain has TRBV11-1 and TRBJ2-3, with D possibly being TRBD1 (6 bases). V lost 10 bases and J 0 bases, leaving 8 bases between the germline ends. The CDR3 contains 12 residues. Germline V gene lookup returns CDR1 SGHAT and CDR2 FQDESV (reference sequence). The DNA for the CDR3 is TGTGCCACAGGACAGAGCACAGATACGCAGTATTTT. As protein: CATGQSTDTQYF.

The CDR3: CASSIPGQGATAFF. The CDR3 coding sequence is TGTGCCAGCAGCATACCGGGGCAGGGGGCGACAGCTTTCTTT. V and J are TRBV7-2 and TRBJ1-1; TRBD1 matches 8 bases. Germline CDR1 reads SGHTA; CDR2 reads FQGNSA. The ends lost 5 bases at V and 10 bases at J; junction bases unmatched: 12. This CDR3 is built from 14 residues.

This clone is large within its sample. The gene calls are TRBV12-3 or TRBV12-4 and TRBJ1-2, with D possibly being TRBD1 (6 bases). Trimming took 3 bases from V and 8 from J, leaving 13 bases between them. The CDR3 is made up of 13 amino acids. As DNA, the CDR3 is TGTGCCAGCAGTTTTAGGGGGGCCTTGGGCTACACCTTC. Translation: CASSFRGALGYTF.

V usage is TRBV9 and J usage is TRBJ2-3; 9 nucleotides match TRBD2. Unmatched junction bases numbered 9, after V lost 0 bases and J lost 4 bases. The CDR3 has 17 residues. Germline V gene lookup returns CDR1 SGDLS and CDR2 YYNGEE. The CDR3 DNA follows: TGTGCCAGCAGCGTAGGGGCGGGGGGGGCTCTCGCAGATACGCAGTATTTT. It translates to CASSVGAGGALADTQYF. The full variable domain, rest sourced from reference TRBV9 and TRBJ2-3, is DSGVTQTPKHLITATGQRVTLRCSPRSGDLSVYWYQQSLDQGLQFLIQYYNGEERAKGNILERFSAQQFPDLHSELNLSSLELGDSALYFCASSVGAGGALADTQYFGPGTRLTVL.

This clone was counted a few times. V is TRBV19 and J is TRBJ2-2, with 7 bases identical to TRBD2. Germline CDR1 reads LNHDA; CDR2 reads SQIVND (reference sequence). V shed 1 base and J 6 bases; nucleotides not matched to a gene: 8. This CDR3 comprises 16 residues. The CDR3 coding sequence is TGTGCCAGTAGTATAGTCGGGCAGGGAGGGGCCGGGGAGCTGTTTTTT. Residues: CASSIVGQGGAGELFF.

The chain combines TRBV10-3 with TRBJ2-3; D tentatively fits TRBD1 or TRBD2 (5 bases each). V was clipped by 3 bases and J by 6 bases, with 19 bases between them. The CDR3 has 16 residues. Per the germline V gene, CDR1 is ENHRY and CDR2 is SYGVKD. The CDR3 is CAISESYWGSSDTQYF. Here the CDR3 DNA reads TGTGCCATCAGTGAATCCTATTGGGGGAGTTCGGATACGCAGTATTTT.

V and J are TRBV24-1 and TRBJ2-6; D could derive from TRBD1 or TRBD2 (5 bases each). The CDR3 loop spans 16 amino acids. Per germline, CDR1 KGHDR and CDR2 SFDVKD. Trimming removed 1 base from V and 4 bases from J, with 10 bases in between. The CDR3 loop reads CATSDLRGKGANVLTF. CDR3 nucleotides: TGTGCCACCAGTGATTTACGGGGCAAAGGGGCCAACGTCCTGACTTTC.

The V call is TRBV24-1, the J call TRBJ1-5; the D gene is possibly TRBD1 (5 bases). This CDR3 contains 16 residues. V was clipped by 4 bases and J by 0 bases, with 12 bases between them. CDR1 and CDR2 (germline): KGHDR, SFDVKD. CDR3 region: CATSDPTDPSNQPQHF. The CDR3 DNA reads TGTGCCACCAGTGACCCGACAGACCCTAGCAATCAGCCCCAGCATTTT.

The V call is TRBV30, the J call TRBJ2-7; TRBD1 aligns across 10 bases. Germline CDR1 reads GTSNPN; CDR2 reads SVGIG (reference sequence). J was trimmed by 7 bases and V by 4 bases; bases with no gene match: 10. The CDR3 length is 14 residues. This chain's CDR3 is CAWTPRQGAGEQYF. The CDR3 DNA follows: TGTGCCTGGACCCCCCGACAGGGGGCGGGGGAGCAGTACTTC.

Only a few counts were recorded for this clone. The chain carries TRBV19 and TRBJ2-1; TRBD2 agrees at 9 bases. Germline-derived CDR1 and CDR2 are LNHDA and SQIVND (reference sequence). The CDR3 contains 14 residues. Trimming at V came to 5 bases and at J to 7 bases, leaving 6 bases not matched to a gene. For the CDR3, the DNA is TGTGCCAGTAGTTCTCTAGCGGGGCTAAATGAGCAGTTCTTC. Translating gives CASSSLAGLNEQFF.

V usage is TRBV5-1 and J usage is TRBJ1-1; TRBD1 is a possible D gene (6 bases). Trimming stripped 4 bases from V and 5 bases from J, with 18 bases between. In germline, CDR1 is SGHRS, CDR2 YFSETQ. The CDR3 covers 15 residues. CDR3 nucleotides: TGCGCCAGCAGCACCACAGGGTTTTGGGGAACTGAAGCTTTCTTT. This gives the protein CASSTTGFWGTEAFF.

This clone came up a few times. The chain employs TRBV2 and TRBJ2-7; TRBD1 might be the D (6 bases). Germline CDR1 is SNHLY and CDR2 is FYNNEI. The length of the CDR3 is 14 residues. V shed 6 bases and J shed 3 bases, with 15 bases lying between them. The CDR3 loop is CASSRDISYYEQYF. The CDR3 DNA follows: TGTGCCAGCAGCCGGGACATTAGTTACTACGAGCAGTACTTC.

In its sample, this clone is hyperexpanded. CDR3: CASSPPAASDEQYF. DNA for the CDR3: TGTGCCAGCTCACCACCCGCCGCGTCTGACGAGCAGTACTTC. The genes are TRBV18 and TRBJ2-7; D is undetermined. The length of the CDR3 is 14 residues. Trimming stripped 0 bases from V and 5 bases from J, with 11 bases between. Germline CDR1 and CDR2: KGHSH and LQKENI.

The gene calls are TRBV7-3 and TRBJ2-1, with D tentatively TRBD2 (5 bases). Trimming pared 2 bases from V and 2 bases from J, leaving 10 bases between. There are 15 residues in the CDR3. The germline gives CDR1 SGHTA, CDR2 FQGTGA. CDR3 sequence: CASSLLTGAYNEQFF. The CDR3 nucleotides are TGTGCCAGCAGCTTATTGACCGGGGCCTACAATGAGCAGTTCTTC.